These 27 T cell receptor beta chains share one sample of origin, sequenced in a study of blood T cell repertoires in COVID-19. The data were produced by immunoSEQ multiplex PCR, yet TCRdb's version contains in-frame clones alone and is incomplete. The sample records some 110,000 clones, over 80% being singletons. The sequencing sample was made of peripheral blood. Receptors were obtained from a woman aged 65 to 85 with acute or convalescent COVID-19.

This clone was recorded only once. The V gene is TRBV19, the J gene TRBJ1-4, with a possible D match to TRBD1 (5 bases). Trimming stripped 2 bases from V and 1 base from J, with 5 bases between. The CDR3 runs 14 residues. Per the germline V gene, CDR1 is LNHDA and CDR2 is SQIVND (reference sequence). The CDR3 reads CASSIRGTNEKLFF. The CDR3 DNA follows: TGTGCCAGTAGTATAAGGGGAACTAATGAAAAACTGTTTTTT.

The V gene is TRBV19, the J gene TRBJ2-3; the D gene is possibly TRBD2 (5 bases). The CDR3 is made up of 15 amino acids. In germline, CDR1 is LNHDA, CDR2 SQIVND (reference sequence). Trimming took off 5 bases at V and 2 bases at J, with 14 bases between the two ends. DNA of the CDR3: TGTGCCAGTAGTCCTATCGGGGAGTTCACAGATACGCAGTATTTT. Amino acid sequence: CASSPIGEFTDTQYF.

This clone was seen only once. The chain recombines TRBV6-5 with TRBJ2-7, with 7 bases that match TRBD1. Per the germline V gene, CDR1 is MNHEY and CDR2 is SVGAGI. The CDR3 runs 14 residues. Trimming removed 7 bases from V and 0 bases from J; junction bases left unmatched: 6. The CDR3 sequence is CASKVGQASYEQYF. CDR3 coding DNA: TGTGCCAGCAAAGTAGGACAGGCCTCCTACGAGCAGTACTTC.

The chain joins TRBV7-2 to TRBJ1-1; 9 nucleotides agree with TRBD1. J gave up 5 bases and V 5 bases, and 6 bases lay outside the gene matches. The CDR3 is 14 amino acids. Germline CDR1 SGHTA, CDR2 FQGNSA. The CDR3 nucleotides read TGTGCCAGCAGCCTACAGGGGGCGTCGACTGAAGCTTTCTTT. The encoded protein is CASSLQGASTEAFF.

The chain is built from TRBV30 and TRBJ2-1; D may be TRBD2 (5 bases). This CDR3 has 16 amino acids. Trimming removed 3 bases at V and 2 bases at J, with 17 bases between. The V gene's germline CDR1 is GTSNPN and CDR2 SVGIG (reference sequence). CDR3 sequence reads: CAWRLASYGAYNEQFF. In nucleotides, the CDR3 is TGTGCCTGGAGGCTGGCTAGCTATGGGGCCTACAATGAGCAGTTCTTC.

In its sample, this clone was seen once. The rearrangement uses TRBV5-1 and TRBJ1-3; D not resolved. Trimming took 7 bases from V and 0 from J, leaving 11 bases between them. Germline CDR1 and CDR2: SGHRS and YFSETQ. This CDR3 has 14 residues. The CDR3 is CASSPGSSGNTIYF. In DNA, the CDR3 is TGCGCCAGCTCCCCAGGTAGCTCTGGAAACACCATATATTTT.

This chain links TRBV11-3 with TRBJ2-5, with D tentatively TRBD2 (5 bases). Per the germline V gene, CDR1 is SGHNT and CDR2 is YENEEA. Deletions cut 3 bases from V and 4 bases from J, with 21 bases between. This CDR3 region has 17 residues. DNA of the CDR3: TGTGCCAGCAGCTTCTGCCCTCCGGTAACGGCGGGAGAGACCCAGTACTTC. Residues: CASSFCPPVTAGETQYF. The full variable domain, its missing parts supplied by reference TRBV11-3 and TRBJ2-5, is EAGVVQSPRYKIIEKKQPVAFWCNPISGHNTLYWYLQNLGQGPELLIRYENEEAVDDSQLPKDRFSAERLKGVDSTLKIQPAELGDSAVYLCASSFCPPVTAGETQYFGPGTRLLVL.

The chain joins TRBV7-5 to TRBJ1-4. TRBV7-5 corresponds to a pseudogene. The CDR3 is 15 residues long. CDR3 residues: CARSPGPPGDEKLFF. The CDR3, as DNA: TGTGCCAGAAGCCCGGGACCCCCGGGGGATGAAAAACTGTTTTTT.

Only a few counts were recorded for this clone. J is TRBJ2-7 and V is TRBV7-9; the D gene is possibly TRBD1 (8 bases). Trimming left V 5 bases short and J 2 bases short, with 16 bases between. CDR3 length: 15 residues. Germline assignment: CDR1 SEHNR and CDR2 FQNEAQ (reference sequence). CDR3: CASSPRTGRAYEQYF. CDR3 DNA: TGTGCCAGCAGCCCCCGGACAGGGAGGGCCTACGAGCAGTACTTC.

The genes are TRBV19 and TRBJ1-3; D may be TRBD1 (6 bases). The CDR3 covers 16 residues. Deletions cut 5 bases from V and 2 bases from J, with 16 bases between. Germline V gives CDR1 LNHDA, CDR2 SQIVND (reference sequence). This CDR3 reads CASSRLGGATGNTIYF. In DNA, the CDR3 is TGTGCCAGTAGTCGTCTAGGGGGTGCTACTGGAAACACCATATATTTT.

CDR3 amino acids: CASSIDLSDEQFF. The CDR3 DNA follows: TGTGCCAGTAGTATAGATTTGAGTGATGAGCAGTTCTTC. This chain connects TRBV19 to TRBJ2-1, with unresolved D. This CDR3 has 13 amino acids. Germline loops: CDR1 LNHDA, CDR2 SQIVND (reference sequence). The ends were cut back, 0 bases at V and 8 bases at J, with 8 bases in the middle.

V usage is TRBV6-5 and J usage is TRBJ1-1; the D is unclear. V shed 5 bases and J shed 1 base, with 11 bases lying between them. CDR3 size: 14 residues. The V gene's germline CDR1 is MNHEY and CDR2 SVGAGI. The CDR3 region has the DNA TGTGCCAGCAGTATCCTTCCGGGGAACACTGAAGCTTTCTTT. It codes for CASSILPGNTEAFF.

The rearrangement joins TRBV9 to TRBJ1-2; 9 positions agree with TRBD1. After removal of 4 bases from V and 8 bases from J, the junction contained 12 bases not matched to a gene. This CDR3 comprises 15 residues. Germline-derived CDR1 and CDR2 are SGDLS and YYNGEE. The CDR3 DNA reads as TGTGCCAGCAGCCTAGAAGGACAGGGGTTTGGAGGCTACACCTTC. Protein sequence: CASSLEGQGFGGYTF. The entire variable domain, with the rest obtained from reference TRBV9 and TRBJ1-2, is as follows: DSGVTQTPKHLITATGQRVTLRCSPRSGDLSVYWYQQSLDQGLQFLIQYYNGEERAKGNILERFSAQQFPDLHSELNLSSLELGDSALYFCASSLEGQGFGGYTFGSGTRLTVV.

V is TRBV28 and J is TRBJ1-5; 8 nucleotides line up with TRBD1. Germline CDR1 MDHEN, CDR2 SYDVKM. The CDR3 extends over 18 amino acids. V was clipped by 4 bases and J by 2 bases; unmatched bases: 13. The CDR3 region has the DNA TGTGCCAGCAGTTCCGGGACAGGCGGATTAGTTGGCAATCAGCCCCAGCATTTT. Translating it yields CASSSGTGGLVGNQPQHF.

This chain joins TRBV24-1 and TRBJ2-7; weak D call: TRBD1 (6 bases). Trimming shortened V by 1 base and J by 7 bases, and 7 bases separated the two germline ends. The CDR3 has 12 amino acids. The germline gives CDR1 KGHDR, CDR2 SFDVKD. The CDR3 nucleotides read TGTGCCACCAGTGATTTCCAGGGGGAGCAGTACTTC. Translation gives CATSDFQGEQYF.

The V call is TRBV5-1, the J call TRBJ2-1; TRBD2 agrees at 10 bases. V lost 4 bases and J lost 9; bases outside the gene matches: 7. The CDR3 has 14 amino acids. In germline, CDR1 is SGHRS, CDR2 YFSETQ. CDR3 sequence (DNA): TGCGCCAGCAGCCTTAGCGGGGGGACAGGTGAGCAGTTCTTC. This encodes CASSLSGGTGEQFF. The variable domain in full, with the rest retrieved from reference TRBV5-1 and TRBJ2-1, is KAGVTQTPRYLIKTRGQQVTLSCSPISGHRSVSWYQQTPGQGLQFLFEYFSETQRNKGNFPGRFSGRQFSNSRSEMNVSTLELGDSALYLCASSLSGGTGEQFFGPGTRLTVL.

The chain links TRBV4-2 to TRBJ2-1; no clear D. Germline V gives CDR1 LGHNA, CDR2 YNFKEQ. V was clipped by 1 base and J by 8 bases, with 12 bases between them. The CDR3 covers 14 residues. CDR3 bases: TGTGCCAGCAGCCAAGGGGCCCTCGGTGATGAGCAGTTCTTC. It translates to CASSQGALGDEQFF.

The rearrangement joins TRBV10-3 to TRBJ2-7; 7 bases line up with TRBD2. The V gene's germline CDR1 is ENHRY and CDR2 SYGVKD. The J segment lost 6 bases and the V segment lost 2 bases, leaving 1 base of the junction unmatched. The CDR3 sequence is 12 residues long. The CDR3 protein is CAISEQRGEQYF. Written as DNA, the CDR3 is TGTGCCATCAGTGAGCAGCGGGGCGAGCAGTACTTC.

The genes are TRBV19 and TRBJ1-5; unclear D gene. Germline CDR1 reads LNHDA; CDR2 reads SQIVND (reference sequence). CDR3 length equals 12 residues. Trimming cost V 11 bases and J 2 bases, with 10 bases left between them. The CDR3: CAGSSGNQPQHF. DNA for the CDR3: TGTGCCGGGTCGAGCGGCAATCAGCCCCAGCATTTT.

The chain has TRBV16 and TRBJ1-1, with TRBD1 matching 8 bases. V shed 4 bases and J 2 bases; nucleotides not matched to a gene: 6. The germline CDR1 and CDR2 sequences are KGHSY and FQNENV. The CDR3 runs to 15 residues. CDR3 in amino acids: CASSRLGQGNTEAFF. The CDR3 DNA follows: TGTGCCAGCAGCCGTCTAGGACAGGGCAACACTGAAGCTTTCTTT. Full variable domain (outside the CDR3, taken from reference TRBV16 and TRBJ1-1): GEEVAQTPKHLVRGEGQKAKLYCAPIKGHSYVFWYQQVLKNEFKFLISFQNENVFDETGMPKERFSAKCLPNSPCSLEIQATKLEDSAVYFCASSRLGQGNTEAFFGQGTRLTVV.

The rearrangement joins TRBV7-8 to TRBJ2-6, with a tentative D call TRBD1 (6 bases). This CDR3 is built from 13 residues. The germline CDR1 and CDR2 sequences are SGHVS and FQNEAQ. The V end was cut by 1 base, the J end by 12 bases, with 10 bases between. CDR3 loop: CASSLDRDGVLTF. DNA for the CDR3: TGTGCCAGCAGCTTAGACAGGGACGGCGTCCTGACTTTC.

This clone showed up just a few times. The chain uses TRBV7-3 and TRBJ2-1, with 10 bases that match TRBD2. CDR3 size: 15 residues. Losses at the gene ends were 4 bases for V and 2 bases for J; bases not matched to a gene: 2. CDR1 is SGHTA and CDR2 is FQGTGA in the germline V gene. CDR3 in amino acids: CASSSLAGAYNEQFF. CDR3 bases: TGTGCCAGCAGCTCGCTAGCGGGAGCCTACAATGAGCAGTTCTTC.

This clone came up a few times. CDR3 protein: CAISGQGAYQPQHF. The CDR3 region has the DNA TGTGCCATCAGTGGACAGGGTGCCTATCAGCCCCAGCATTTT. This chain uses TRBV10-3 with TRBJ1-5; 7 positions agree with TRBD1. Germline trimming cut 4 bases from V and 5 bases from J; bases unmatched to any gene: 5. Germline lookup yields CDR1 ENHRY and CDR2 SYGVKD. This CDR3 is 14 amino acids long.

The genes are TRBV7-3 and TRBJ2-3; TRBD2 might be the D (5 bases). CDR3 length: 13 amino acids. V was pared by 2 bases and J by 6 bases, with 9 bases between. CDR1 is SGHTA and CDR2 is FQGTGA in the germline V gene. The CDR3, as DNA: TGTGCCAGCAGCTTAGGGCGAGGGGATACGCAGTATTTT. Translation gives CASSLGRGDTQYF.

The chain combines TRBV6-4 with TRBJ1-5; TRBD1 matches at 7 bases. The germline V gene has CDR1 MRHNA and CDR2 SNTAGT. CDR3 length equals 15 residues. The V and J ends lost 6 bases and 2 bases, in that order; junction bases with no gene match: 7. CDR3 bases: TGTGCCAGCAGCCCTACAGGGGACGGCAATCAGCCCCAGCATTTT. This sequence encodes CASSPTGDGNQPQHF.

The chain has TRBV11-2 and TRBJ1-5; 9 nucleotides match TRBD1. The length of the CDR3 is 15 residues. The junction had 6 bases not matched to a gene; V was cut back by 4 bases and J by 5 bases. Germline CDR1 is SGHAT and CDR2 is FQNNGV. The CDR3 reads CASSSGTGPYQPQHF. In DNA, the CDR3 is TGTGCCAGCAGCTCCGGGACAGGGCCTTATCAGCCCCAGCATTTT.

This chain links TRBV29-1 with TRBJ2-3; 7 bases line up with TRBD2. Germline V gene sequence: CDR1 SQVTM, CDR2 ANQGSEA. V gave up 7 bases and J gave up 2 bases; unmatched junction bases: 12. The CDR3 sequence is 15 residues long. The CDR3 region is CSAEALADPTDTQYF. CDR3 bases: TGCAGCGCTGAGGCCCTAGCGGACCCCACAGATACGCAGTATTTT.